These 14 T cell receptor beta chains were sequenced from one sample in a study of control samples from healthy donors and cancer patients (dated by TCRdb to about 2020). Receptors were amplified or captured by the immunoSEQ multiplex PCR assay. TCRdb obtained this table from immuneACCESS and retained in-frame rearrangements with V and J assigned. These tables miss some clones; where compared with another copy, unresolved V genes account for less than half of the shortfall, and the remainder is unexplained. The sample includes 95,000 to 130,000 clones, with 88% observed a single time. Approximately 2.3% of the sample lies in the top ten. The sample comprised blood. These receptors were taken from a woman in her 70s in good health.

This chain joins TRBV3-1 (or the pseudogene TRBV3-2) and TRBJ2-3, with D perhaps matching TRBD1 (6 bases). Per the germline V gene, CDR1 is LGHDT and CDR2 is YNNKEL (reference sequence). This CDR3 comprises 14 residues. Trimming removed 3 bases from V and 4 bases from J, with 11 bases in between. As DNA, the CDR3 is TGTGCCAGCAGCCAGTCAGGGGATTCAGATACGCAGTATTTT. It specifies CASSQSGDSDTQYF.

This clone was detected only a few times. The V gene is TRBV5-6, the J gene TRBJ1-1, with D possibly matching TRBD1 (6 bases). CDR1 and CDR2 (germline): SGHDT, YYEEEE. CDR3 length: 15 residues. The V and J ends lost 3 bases and 4 bases respectively, with 16 bases between them. CDR3 in amino acids: CASSSPPGAGTEAFF. As DNA, the CDR3 is TGTGCCAGCAGCTCTCCCCCGGGGGCTGGCACTGAAGCTTTCTTT.

The CDR3 here is CASSLAGTGGRKTQYF. CDR3 coding DNA: TGTGCCAGCAGCTTGGCCGGGACAGGGGGGAGAAAGACCCAGTACTTC. The chain has TRBV5-8 and TRBJ2-5; 11 bases are shared with TRBD1. J lost 6 bases, V lost 0 bases, and 7 bases had no gene match. From germline, CDR1 is SGHTS and CDR2 YDEGEE. The CDR3 spans 16 residues.

The chain combines TRBV3-1 (or the pseudogene TRBV3-2) with TRBJ1-2; no clear D gene. In germline, CDR1 is LGHDT, CDR2 YNNKEL (reference sequence). Trimming took off 1 base at V and 0 bases at J, with 3 bases between the two ends. This CDR3 is 13 amino acids long. CDR3 sequence: CASSQVTNYGYTF. In nucleotides, the CDR3 is TGTGCCAGCAGCCAAGTCACTAACTATGGCTACACCTTC.

The rearrangement links TRBV7-6 to TRBJ1-1, with TRBD1 identical over 8 bases. Trimming took 2 bases from V and 5 from J; bases not matched to a gene: 4. The CDR3 sequence is 14 residues long. Germline assignment: CDR1 SGHVS and CDR2 FNYEAQ. The CDR3 loop is CASSLTGGETEAFF. DNA for the CDR3: TGTGCCAGCAGCTTAACAGGGGGGGAAACTGAAGCTTTCTTT.

This clone was counted a few times. The J gene is TRBJ1-3, the V gene TRBV23-1; TRBD1 might be the D (6 bases). TRBV23-1 has ORF status, its function being uncertain. Trimming shortened V by 1 base and J by 5 bases, and 12 bases separated the two germline ends. The CDR3 runs 15 residues. CDR3 amino acids: CASSQCPGERNTIYF. CDR3 DNA: TGCGCCAGCAGTCAATGTCCAGGGGAGAGAAACACCATATATTTT.

The chain uses TRBV2 and TRBJ2-2, with D perhaps given as TRBD1 or TRBD2 (6 bases each). Trimming removed 4 bases at V and 0 bases at J, with 9 bases between. The CDR3 length is 15 residues. Germline CDR1 is SNHLY and CDR2 is FYNNEI. CDR3 nucleotide sequence: TGTGCCAGCAGTGGCGGGACACCGAACACCGGGGAGCTGTTTTTT. Translation gives CASSGGTPNTGELFF.

V and J are TRBV7-2 and TRBJ1-2, with D possibly TRBD1 on 5 matching bases. V was trimmed by 4 bases and J by 6 bases, leaving 15 bases between them. This CDR3 spans 14 amino acids. CDR1 and CDR2 from the germline V gene are SGHTA and FQGNSA. This CDR3 reads CASSSEGRGHGYTF. In DNA form, the CDR3 reads TGTGCCAGCAGCTCTGAGGGACGAGGGCATGGCTACACCTTC.

This chain links TRBV5-1 with TRBJ1-1, with D tentatively TRBD1 (5 bases). This CDR3 comprises 14 residues. Per the germline V gene, CDR1 is SGHRS and CDR2 is YFSETQ. V lost 0 bases and J lost 3, with 9 bases in between. DNA of the CDR3: TGCGCCAGCAGCTTGGTAGGGGTGTACACTGAAGCTTTCTTT. Its protein product is CASSLVGVYTEAFF.

J is TRBJ1-4 and V is TRBV19, with D tentatively TRBD1 (5 bases). The germline V and J ends were trimmed by 2 bases and 7 bases, with 11 bases remaining between them. Germline loops: CDR1 LNHDA, CDR2 SQIVND (reference sequence). CDR3 length equals 14 residues. The DNA of the CDR3 is TGTGCCAGTAGTATAACGGGGGTTGCTGAAAAACTGTTTTTT. Protein: CASSITGVAEKLFF. Supplemented by reference TRBV19 and TRBJ1-4, the full variable domain reads DGGITQSPKYLFRKEGQNVTLSCEQNLNHDAMYWYRQDPGQGLRLIYYSQIVNDFQKGDIAEGYSVSREKKESFPLTVTSAQKNPTAFYLCASSITGVAEKLFFGSGTQLSVL.

The V call is TRBV6-5, the J call TRBJ2-3; weak D call: TRBD2 (6 bases). Germline-derived CDR1 and CDR2 are MNHEY and SVGAGI. V was shortened by 5 bases and J by 7 bases, with 13 bases between the two germline ends. This CDR3 has 13 residues. The CDR3 sequence: CASSRLGSYTQYF. The DNA of the CDR3 is TGTGCCAGCAGTCGACTAGGCTCCTATACGCAGTATTTT.

CDR3 amino acids: CAISPVGLGGNTIYF. The CDR3 DNA reads TGTGCCATCAGCCCAGTGGGTCTTGGTGGAAACACCATATATTTT. This sequence joins TRBV10-3 and TRBJ1-3; D is unresolved. V shed 6 bases and J shed 3 bases, with 15 bases lying between them. The CDR3 has 15 residues. In germline, CDR1 is ENHRY, CDR2 SYGVKD.

The chain links TRBV5-8 to TRBJ1-6, with 7 bases matching TRBD1. With 3 bases clipped from V and 6 bases from J, the junction kept 6 bases outside the gene matches. The length of the CDR3 is 15 residues. Germline lookup yields CDR1 SGHTS and CDR2 YDEGEE. This CDR3 reads CASSSTSGGNSPLHF. CDR3 DNA: TGTGCCAGCAGCTCTACATCAGGGGGTAATTCACCCCTCCACTTT.

The J gene is TRBJ1-1, the V gene TRBV5-4; no clear D gene. This CDR3 region has 16 residues. Trimming left V 4 bases short and J 3 bases short, with 19 bases between. Germline assignment: CDR1 SGHNT and CDR2 YYREEE (reference sequence). For the CDR3, the DNA is TGTGCCAGCAGCCTCATAGGGAGGGCCGAGGACACTGAAGCTTTCTTT. It yields the protein CASSLIGRAEDTEAFF.